The text below deals with one T cell receptor (beta chain). The data derive from a study of blood T cell repertoires in COVID-19. Turning to the study itself: Samples representing acute and convalescent COVID-19 were sourced from the United States, Italy and Spain. PBMCs, B-cell-depleted T cells, or T cells provided the cDNA or gDNA that made up the material.

Original handling: Reference gene primer amplification gave estimated nucleated cell counts. Measured with immunoSEQ multiplex PCR; TCRdb has only the in-frame clones, and not every one. The V and J calls and clone size come from that table; D and trimming were worked out from the DNA. The data hold around 130,000 clones, with 75% to 85% observed a single time. Per the germline V gene, CDR1 is MNHEY and CDR2 is SMNVEV (reference sequence). The length of the CDR3 is 13 residues. Trimming left V 5 bases short and J 0 bases short, with 7 bases between. The sequence came from a man aged 80 or over with acute or convalescent COVID-19. The chain links TRBV27 to TRBJ1-1; no reliable D call. What was sequenced was peripheral blood. In nucleotides, the CDR3 is TGTGCCAGCAGTCTCAGGATGAACACTGAAGCTTTCTTT. It yields the protein CASSLRMNTEAFF.